This T cell receptor (beta chain) was identified during a study of PD-L1 blockade in urothelial cancer. The CDR3 is 13 amino acids. The germline V and J ends were trimmed by 6 bases and 2 bases, with 12 bases remaining between them. In germline, CDR1 is GTSNPN, CDR2 SVGIG (reference sequence). Method: immunoSEQ multiplex PCR; TCRdb's copy keeps in-frame clones and lacks some. The profile shows 30,000 or so clones, 89% of them singletons. Time point reported: peripheral blood 6 weeks after treatment start. The chain has TRBV30 and TRBJ2-3; the D gene is possibly TRBD1 (6 bases). The receptor was derived from a man older than 75 with urothelial cancer. The material sequenced was PBMCs, taken around atezolizumab (anti-PD-L1) treatment. The CDR3 is CACRQAFTDTQYF. CDR3 DNA sequence: TGTGCCTGCCGACAGGCCTTCACAGATACGCAGTATTTT.